The entry that follows covers one T cell receptor beta chain sequence. The trim removed 1 base at V and 6 bases at J, leaving 9 bases unmatched. CDR3 size: 15 residues. Germline lookup yields CDR1 SQVTM and CDR2 ANQGSEA. The PCR contained 60 Vbeta and 13 Jbeta primers. Sequenced by immunoSEQ multiplex PCR; TCRdb stores in-frame clones only, minus some. This table holds fewer than 200,000 clones, about 81% found once. These data come from a study of cytomegalovirus exposure and HLA in healthy donors. The rearrangement uses TRBV29-1 and TRBJ2-7; 10 bases agree with TRBD2. The origin of this receptor is a young woman in good health and CMV-seronegative. Sequencing was carried out using PBMCs. The DNA for the CDR3 is TGCAGCGTTGAAGGGGGCCTAGCGGGAGAGGTCGAGCAGTACTTC. It specifies CSVEGGLAGEVEQYF.